The 6 T cell receptor beta chains presented below share a single source sample, sequenced in a study of T cell repertoires in cytomegalovirus infection. MiXCR, run by TCRdb on the reads, gives a single entry per CDR3 protein. The sample has roughly 150,000 distinct CDR3 sequences, roughly a quarter seen once; the top ten hold 9.5% to 13%. Sequenced: PBMCs. The receptors stem from a human donor in good health (CMV status not recorded). Some clones in this sample may be carry-over from other donors' samples.

The count of this clonotype is one. A much larger clone differs from this one at a single base, so this may be a read error. J is TRBJ1-2 and V is TRBV7-6; unclear D gene. There are 16 residues in the CDR3. Germline V gene lookup returns CDR1 SGHVS and CDR2 FNYEAQ. Trimming removed 0 bases from V and 7 bases from J, with 18 bases in between. CDR3 sequence reads: CASSLASTEKRVGYTF. In nucleotides, the CDR3 is TGTGCCAGCAGCTTAGCTTCGACGGAAAAGAGGGTTGGCTACACCTTC.

The chain uses TRBV7-3 and TRBJ1-4; TRBD1 might be the D (6 bases). The V end was cut by 5 bases, the J end by 3 bases, with 13 bases between. Germline V CDR1 and CDR2: SGHTA, FQGTGA. This CDR3 region has 15 residues. CDR3 region: CASSLTGQPNEKLFF. In DNA form, the CDR3 reads TGTGCCAGCAGCCTGACGGGACAACCTAATGAAAAACTGTTTTTT.

This chain links TRBV20-1 with TRBJ2-3; D not resolved. CDR1 DFQATT and CDR2 SNEGSKA come from the germline V gene (reference sequence). This CDR3 region has 14 residues. Trimming removed 0 bases from V and 3 bases from J, with 10 bases in between. In DNA, the CDR3 is TGCAGTGCTAGAGAGGCTAGATTTACAGATACGCAGTATTTT. It translates to CSAREARFTDTQYF.

The chain is built from TRBV4-1 and TRBJ2-2; D is unresolved. The V and J ends lost 1 base and 6 bases respectively, with 12 bases between them. CDR1 is MGHRA and CDR2 is YSYEKL in the germline V gene. This CDR3 contains 15 residues. The DNA for the CDR3 is TGCGCCAGCAGCCAAGTCCTCTCCATGGCCGGGGAGCTGTTTTTT. This translates into CASSQVLSMAGELFF.

The rearrangement uses TRBV28 and TRBJ2-5, with D possibly being TRBD2 (6 bases). From germline, CDR1 is MDHEN and CDR2 SYDVKM. This CDR3 contains 15 residues. V lost 3 bases to trimming and J lost 5 bases, with 16 bases between them. CDR3 DNA: TGTGCCAGCAGTTTGGGGACTTATAAGGCCGAGACCCAGTACTTC. It translates to CASSLGTYKAETQYF.

This clonotype came up a few times. The chain combines TRBV7-2 with TRBJ2-7, with 9 bases lining up with TRBD2. V trimming: 5 bases; J trimming: 3 bases; junction bases outside the gene matches: 8. Looked up from germline, CDR1 is SGHTA and CDR2 is FQGNSA. This CDR3 contains 15 residues. The CDR3 reads CASSQGGRGLYEQYF. CDR3 in DNA: TGTGCCAGCAGCCAGGGCGGGAGGGGTCTCTACGAGCAGTACTTC.